Listed below are T cell receptor beta chains from one sample, sequenced in a study of T cell responses to AZD1222 COVID-19 vaccine. The table came from immunoSEQ multiplex PCR; TCRdb's copy has only in-frame clones and leaves some out. Of 130,000 to 150,000 clones listed, about nine tenths are singletons. The source material was peripheral blood, sampled on day 0 of AZD1222 vaccination. Source of these receptors: an adult in good health. Both conserved end residues are part of each CDR3. A D gene is named only where the DNA matches it firmly. Expanded clones get a size class; other rows say once, few or many, or leave the size out.

cdr3_length d_call clone_size j_call v_call cdr3_nt cdr3_aa
14 TRBD1 . TRBJ2-5 TRBV5-4 TGTGCCAGCAGCCCGACAGGGCGTCAAGAGACCCAGTACTTC CASSPTGRQETQYF
14 . once TRBJ2-7 TRBV5-1 TGCGCCAGCAGCTTTGGGGAAGCCTCCTACGAGCAGTACTTC CASSFGEASYEQYF
13 . few TRBJ1-2 TRBV6-5 TGTGCCAGCAAGAGGGGCCCTACCTATGGCTACACCTTC CASKRGPTYGYTF
13 TRBD2 . TRBJ2-7 TRBV7-3 TGTGCCAGCAGCCCCGCGGGGGGCTACGAGCAGTACTTC CASSPAGGYEQYF
15 . . TRBJ1-3 TRBV4-3 TGCGCCAGCAGCCATAGACAGGTCTCTGGAAACACCATATATTTT CASSHRQVSGNTIYF
14 . . TRBJ1-2 TRBV6-5 TGTGCCAGCAGCCGCGGGGGGGCTTACTATGGCTACACCTTC CASSRGGAYYGYTF
14 . . TRBJ1-3 TRBV5-8 TGTGCCAGCAGCTTCGGACAGCGGGGAAACACCATATATTTT CASSFGQRGNTIYF
13 . . TRBJ2-1 TRBV24-1 TGTGCCACCGGGACGGAGTACTACAATGAGCAGTTCTTC CATGTEYYNEQFF
14 . once TRBJ1-5 TRBV15 TGTGCCACCAGCAGAGAGGGAGGGTACCAGCCCCAGCATTTT CATSREGGYQPQHF
14 . . TRBJ2-7 TRBV18 TGTGCCAGCTCACCACAGAGTACGTCCGGGGAGCAGTACTTC CASSPQSTSGEQYF
12 . . TRBJ1-5 TRBV29-1 TGCAGCGTTGGCCTCCCCGCGGAGCCCCAGCATTTT CSVGLPAEPQHF
15 . . TRBJ1-6 TRBV19 TGTGCCAGTAGTATTTCGGCAGTCAATAATTCACCCCTCCACTTT CASSISAVNNSPLHF
14 . . TRBJ2-4 TRBV10-1 TGCGCCAGCAGTGAGTCGAGATGGGGGAACATTCAGTACTTC CASSESRWGNIQYF
14 TRBD1 . TRBJ1-5 TRBV19 TGTGCCAGTAGTCCGGACAGGGTCAATCAGCCCCAGCATTTT CASSPDRVNQPQHF
16 . . TRBJ2-3 TRBV18 TGTGCCAGCTCGTCCACTCCATCCTCTAGCACAGATACGCAGTATTTT CASSSTPSSSTDTQYF
11 . . TRBJ1-4 TRBV30 TGTGCCTGGAGTGTTACAGGACTCCTGTTTTTT CAWSVTGLLFF
14 TRBD1 . TRBJ1-3 TRBV14 TGTGCCAGCAGCTTCAACAGGGGTCGAAACACCATATATTTT CASSFNRGRNTIYF
14 . . TRBJ2-3 TRBV9 TGTGCCAGCAGTAGACAGGGCGGGGCAGATACGCAGTATTTT CASSRQGGADTQYF
18 TRBD2 . TRBJ2-2 TRBV7-2 TGTGCCAGCAGCTTAGCCCGATCTAGCGGGGTGAACACCGGGGAGCTGTTTTTT CASSLARSSGVNTGELFF
15 . . TRBJ2-3 TRBV4-2 TGTGCCAGCAGCCAAGTGGCGGCTGACACAGATACGCAGTATTTT CASSQVAADTDTQYF
15 . . TRBJ2-7 TRBV11-2 TGTGCCAGCAGCTTAGTAGTGGGTGCTGCCTACGAGCAGTACTTC CASSLVVGAAYEQYF
15 TRBD1 . TRBJ1-1 TRBV5-6 TGTGCCAGCAGCCGGACAGGGGCGGGATACACTGAAGCTTTCTTT CASSRTGAGYTEAFF
13 . . TRBJ2-7 TRBV5-6 TGTGCCAGCACTATCACCGGCCGGGACGAGCAGTACTTC CASTITGRDEQYF
13 . . TRBJ2-3 TRBV2 TGTGCCAGCAGTCCGGAGGCGGCAGATACGCAGTATTTT CASSPEAADTQYF
15 TRBD1 . TRBJ2-1 TRBV7-2 TGTGCCAGCAGCGCCCGGGACAGGCAAGAGCGTGAGCAGTTCTTC CASSARDRQEREQFF
15 TRBD1 . TRBJ2-3 TRBV4-3 TGCGCCAGCAGCCAAGATTTCAGGGGGACAGATACGCAGTATTTT CASSQDFRGTDTQYF
16 . . TRBJ1-1 TRBV19 TGTGCCAGTAGTATAGTGTGGCGGGGAAGTAACACTGAAGCTTTCTTT CASSIVWRGSNTEAFF
14 . . TRBJ1-6 TRBV5-4 TGTGCCAGCAGCCCGAGGGGGAGGAATTCACCCCTCCACTTT CASSPRGRNSPLHF
15 . . TRBJ2-1 TRBV19 TGTGCCAGTAGTACCGGACTAGTGGGGACAAATGAGCAGTTCTTC CASSTGLVGTNEQFF
13 . . TRBJ1-1 TRBV7-2 TGTGCCAGCAGCTTACACCTAAACACTGAAGCTTTCTTT CASSLHLNTEAFF
17 TRBD2 . TRBJ2-3 TRBV9 TGTGCCAGCAGCGTAGGGACTAGCGGGAGTGGGGCAGATACGCAGTATTTT CASSVGTSGSGADTQYF
18 TRBD2 . TRBJ2-3 TRBV7-9 TGTGCCAGCAGCATAACCGGGACTAGCGAGAAAGGGGGAGATACGCAGTATTTT CASSITGTSEKGGDTQYF
14 . once TRBJ2-1 TRBV5-1 TGCGCCAGCAGCTTGGGGAACTCCTACAATGAGCAGTTCTTC CASSLGNSYNEQFF
15 TRBD1 once TRBJ1-4 TRBV28 TGTGCCAGCAGTGCCCCGGGACAGGGGGATGAAAAACTGTTTTTT CASSAPGQGDEKLFF
15 TRBD1 . TRBJ1-4 TRBV15 TGTGCCACCAGCGTCGACAGGGGCGTCGGTGAAAAACTGTTTTTT CATSVDRGVGEKLFF